This T cell receptor beta chain emerged from a study of blood T cell repertoires in COVID-19. Trimming left V 0 bases short and J 2 bases short, with 12 bases between. The CDR3 extends over 16 amino acids. Per germline, CDR1 SGHDT and CDR2 YYEEEE. Clones were sequenced by immunoSEQ multiplex PCR, and TCRdb holds only the in-frame ones, with some missing. The sample includes 80,000 to 100,000 clones, 65% to 85% of them seen just once. The sample comprised peripheral blood. This TCR derives from a man aged 55 to 70 with acute or convalescent COVID-19. The V and J genes are TRBV5-6 and TRBJ2-1; D perhaps matches TRBD1 (6 bases). Here the CDR3 reads CASSLELTGPYNEQFF. The CDR3 bases are TGTGCCAGCAGCTTGGAACTGACAGGTCCCTACAATGAGCAGTTCTTC. The complete variable domain, with remaining parts taken from reference TRBV5-6 and TRBJ2-1, reads DAGVTQSPTHLIKTRGQQVTLRCSPKSGHDTVSWYQQALGQGPQFIFQYYEEEERQRGNFPDRFSGHQFPNYSSELNVNALLLGDSALYLCASSLELTGPYNEQFFGPGTRLTVL.